This paragraph reports one T cell receptor beta chain. It lacks a known antigen. Per-base qualities were not stored, and no clone one base away is much larger. This sample stems from a study of blood T cell repertoires in COVID-19 (TCRdb year 2020). Looking at the study overall: Samples from collaborators originated in the United States, Italy and Spain and spanned both the acute and convalescent phases of COVID-19. The dataset comprised deeply sampled blood TCRbeta repertoires from subjects exposed to, actively infected with, or recovered from COVID-19. Samples were obtained from the ongoing ImmuneRACE study (first 160 participants) and from about 1,300 subjects provided by 6 global collaborators. The material from the prospective study consisted of cDNA or gDNA derived from T cells, B-cell-depleted T cells, or PBMCs. Where HLA class I and class II types were available, the types were taken from metadata supplied by the sample provider, not from assay-based typing. Nearly every sample came with metadata listing a de-identified subject ID, COVID-19 status, age in years and sex. The repertoires were released in a freely available public database meant as a resource for research on the immune response to SARS-CoV-2. The research as a whole found: How much clinical and demographic metadata was included differed by source and by participant, and the metadata was provided uncurated.

TCRbeta CDR3 regions were amplified from genomic DNA by means of the immunoSEQ Assay, a bias-controlled multiplex PCR. Concerning the study's data processing: The number of nucleated cells in each sample was estimated by amplification of reference gene primers within the assay. Sequence reads were collapsed and filtered to measure the absolute abundance of every unique TCRbeta CDR3 rearrangement. For each sample, productive Simpson clonality was calculated as the square root of Simpson's diversity index over productive rearrangements. The immuneACCESS repertoire file appears here via TCRdb, limited to in-frame rearrangements. These files lack a portion of the clones; in checked studies, under half of the deficit traces to unresolved V genes, and the cause of the others is not known. V and J calls and clone size follow that table, whereas D and trimming were derived from the DNA. The sample table records roughly 380,000 clones; more than 65% of these occur just once. More than 0.85% of the sample belongs to the ten largest clones.

The CDR3, from cysteine to phenylalanine, totals 13 residues. Only the CDR3 DNA is retained, 39 bases long and in frame from the first base. V and J are truncated by 6 bases and 0 bases respectively, leaving an intervening sequence of 9 bases. In the germline V gene (reference sequence), CDR1 corresponds to LNHDA and CDR2 to SQIVND. Collaborating institutions collected whole blood in K2EDTA tubes following their own protocols. Collaborator samples were shipped for TCRbeta analysis as frozen whole blood, isolated PBMCs, or DNA extracted from either sample type. The sample comprised peripheral blood. This receptor was identified in a human donor with acute or convalescent COVID-19. The donor label of this sample is uncertain. This sequence uses TRBV19 and TRBJ2-7; TRBD1 might be the D gene, on 5 matching bases. The CDR3 corresponds to CASSRAASYEQYF. The base sequence is TGTGCCAGTAGCAGGGCAGCCTCCTACGAGCAGTACTTC.